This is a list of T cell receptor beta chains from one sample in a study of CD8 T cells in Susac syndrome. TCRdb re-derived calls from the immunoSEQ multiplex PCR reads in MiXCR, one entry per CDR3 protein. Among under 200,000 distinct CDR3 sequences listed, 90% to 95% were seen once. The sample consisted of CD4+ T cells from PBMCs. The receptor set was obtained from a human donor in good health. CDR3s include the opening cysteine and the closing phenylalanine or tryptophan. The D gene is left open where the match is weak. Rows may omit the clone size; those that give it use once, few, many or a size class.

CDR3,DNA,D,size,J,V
CASSRFGGSQYF,TGTGCCAGCAGCCGATTCGGGGGGTCCCAGTACTTC,TRBD2,.,TRBJ2-5,TRBV7-2
CASSQRQGSSGNTIYF,TGCGCCAGCAGCCAAAGACAGGGGAGCTCTGGAAACACCATATATTTT,TRBD1,.,TRBJ1-3,TRBV5-1
CASRLARVYGYTF,TGTGCAAGTCGCTTAGCCAGGGTATATGGCTACACCTTC,.,.,TRBJ1-2,TRBV12-2
CSVDKGANSRSYNSPLHF,TGCAGCGTGGACAAGGGGGCCAATTCCCGCTCCTATAATTCACCCCTCCACTTT,TRBD1,.,TRBJ1-6,TRBV29-1
CSVEIGGNTIYF,TGCAGCGTTGAGATTGGAGGAAACACCATATATTTT,.,.,TRBJ1-3,TRBV29-1
CASSLSAERSPLHF,TGTGCCAGCAGCCTCTCGGCGGAGAGATCACCCCTCCACTTT,.,once,TRBJ1-6,TRBV27
CSASAERPRIEAFF,TGCAGTGCTAGCGCGGAAAGACCGCGGATCGAAGCTTTCTTT,.,once,TRBJ1-1,TRBV20-1
CASSWGGSLSSYNEQFF,TGCGCCAGCAGCTGGGGAGGGTCCTTAAGCTCCTACAATGAGCAGTTCTTC,TRBD2,.,TRBJ2-1,TRBV5-1
CASSQEGLAGALAGTDTQYF,TGTGCCAGCAGCCAAGAAGGGCTAGCGGGGGCTCTAGCTGGCACAGATACGCAGTATTTT,TRBD2,.,TRBJ2-3,TRBV4-2
CASSPSQGINTEAFF,TGTGCCAGCAGCCCCTCCCAGGGGATCAACACTGAAGCTTTCTTT,.,.,TRBJ1-1,TRBV7-2
CASSPSTGWNTGELFF,TGTGCCAGCAGCCCTTCGACAGGGTGGAACACCGGGGAGCTGTTTTTT,TRBD1,.,TRBJ2-2,TRBV7-2
CASSLRPRGQDSPLHF,TGTGCCAGCAGCTTAAGGCCAAGGGGGCAGGATTCACCCCTCCACTTT,TRBD1,.,TRBJ1-6,TRBV7-2
CSAGQGAYTEAFF,TGCAGCGCGGGACAGGGGGCATACACTGAAGCTTTCTTT,TRBD1,.,TRBJ1-1,TRBV29-1
CASSQEQSYSNQPQHF,TGCGCCAGCAGCCAAGAACAATCTTATAGCAATCAGCCCCAGCATTTT,.,.,TRBJ1-5,TRBV4-1
CATPTGVIYNEQFF,TGTGCCACCCCGACAGGGGTGATTTACAATGAGCAGTTCTTC,TRBD1,.,TRBJ2-1,TRBV7-9
CASSDKRDSPLHF,TGTGCCAGCAGTGATAAGAGGGATTCACCCCTCCACTTT,.,.,TRBJ1-6,TRBV2
CASRTSGGDLEQFF,TGTGCCAGCCGAACTAGCGGGGGGGATCTTGAGCAGTTCTTC,TRBD2,.,TRBJ2-1,TRBV28
CASSRQGAGNQPQHF,TGTGCCAGCAGTCGACAGGGGGCTGGCAATCAGCCCCAGCATTTT,TRBD1,.,TRBJ1-5,TRBV6-2/TRBV6-3
CASRPSNEKLFF,TGTGCCAGCAGACCGAGTAATGAAAAACTGTTTTTT,.,.,TRBJ1-4,TRBV28
CAWSSGQFSYEQYF,TGTGCCTGGAGTTCCGGACAGTTCTCCTACGAGCAGTACTTC,.,.,TRBJ2-7,TRBV30
CASSPTSVGFYEQYF,TGTGCCAGCAGCCCCACTAGCGTGGGTTTCTACGAGCAGTACTTC,TRBD2,once,TRBJ2-7,TRBV9
CASSFIITGEGNQPQHF,TGTGCCAGCAGTTTTATAATAACAGGGGAAGGCAATCAGCCCCAGCATTTT,TRBD1,.,TRBJ1-5,TRBV12-3/TRBV12-4